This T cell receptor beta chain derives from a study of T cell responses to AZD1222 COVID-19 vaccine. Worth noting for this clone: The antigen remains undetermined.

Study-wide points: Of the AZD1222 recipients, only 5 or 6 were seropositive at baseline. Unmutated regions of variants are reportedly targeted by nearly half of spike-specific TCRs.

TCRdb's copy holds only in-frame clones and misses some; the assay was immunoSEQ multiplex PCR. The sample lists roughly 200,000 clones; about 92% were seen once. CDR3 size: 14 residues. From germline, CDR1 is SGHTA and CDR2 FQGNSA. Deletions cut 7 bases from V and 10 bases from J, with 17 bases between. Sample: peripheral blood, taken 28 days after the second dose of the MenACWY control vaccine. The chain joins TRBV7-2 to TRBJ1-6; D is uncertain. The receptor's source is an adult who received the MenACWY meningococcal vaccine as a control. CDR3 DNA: TGTGCCAGCACCCGGTCGGCCCAAGGGTCACCCCTCCACTTT. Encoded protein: CASTRSAQGSPLHF.